The 14 T cell receptor beta chains reported below all come from one sample, sequenced in a study of CD8 T cells in ankylosing spondylitis. MiXCR, run by TCRdb on the 5' RACE reads, gives a single entry per CDR3 protein. The sample consists of 150,000 to 200,000 distinct CDR3 sequences, roughly 11% of them appearing once. The specimen was blood, either unsorted or a sorted T cell fraction (not recorded which). The receptors here all came from a male donor with ankylosing spondylitis or in good health (not recorded which).

This clonotype has just a few counts. The chain couples TRBV5-5 to TRBJ2-1; D perhaps matches TRBD1 (6 bases). Germline CDR1 is SGHKS and CDR2 is YYEKEE (reference sequence). Trimming took off 0 bases at V and 12 bases at J, with 10 bases between the two ends. This CDR3 spans 12 amino acids. CDR3 residues: CASSLGVTGQFF. The CDR3 DNA reads as TGTGCCAGCAGCTTGGGAGTGACAGGGCAGTTCTTC.

The chain combines TRBV29-1 with TRBJ2-5, with D unresolved. V was shortened by 4 bases and J by 5 bases, with 20 bases between the two germline ends. Germline V gene lookup returns CDR1 SQVTM and CDR2 ANQGSEA. CDR3 size: 15 residues. CDR3 sequence reads: CSVASMTKGSETQYF. The CDR3 DNA reads TGCAGCGTTGCTTCTATGACCAAGGGTAGTGAGACCCAGTACTTC.

A few counts support this clonotype. This rearrangement joins TRBV10-3 to TRBJ2-3; D is unresolved. Germline CDR1 reads ENHRY; CDR2 reads SYGVKD. V was trimmed by 6 bases and J by 8 bases, leaving 15 bases between them. The CDR3 has 13 amino acids. CDR3 in DNA: TGTGCCATCAGCGTGACCCGCGGACCTACGCAGTATTTT. It yields the protein CAISVTRGPTQYF.

This clonotype was found many times. One end of the junction is discordant with germline, which a read error may explain. The rearrangement uses TRBV28 and TRBJ2-7; no reliable D call. Germline V gene sequence: CDR1 MDHEN, CDR2 SYDVKM. The CDR3 spans 13 residues. The CDR3: CASSLLPSYEQYF. The CDR3 bases are TGTGCCAGCAGCTTATTGCCCAGCTACGAGCAGTACTTC. Together with reference TRBV28 and TRBJ2-7, the CDR3 gives the full variable domain: DVKVTQSSRYLVKRTGEKVFLECVQDMDHENMFWYRQDPGLGLRLIYFSYDVKMKEKGDIPEGYSVSREKKERFSLILESASTNQTSMYLCASSLLPSYEQYFGPGTRLTVT.

This clonotype was picked up many times. V and J are TRBV20-1 and TRBJ2-5; TRBD2 agrees at 12 bases. The CDR3 has 16 residues. Germline CDR1 DFQATT, CDR2 SNEGSKA (reference sequence). V lost 3 bases and J lost 2; bases outside the gene matches: 7. CDR3 protein: CSASPWTSGMQETQYF. CDR3 sequence (DNA): TGCAGTGCTAGTCCTTGGACTAGCGGGATGCAAGAGACCCAGTACTTC.

This clonotype was observed at least ten times. V gene TRBV29-1 combines with J gene TRBJ2-3; TRBD2 agrees at 10 bases. This CDR3 region has 15 residues. From germline, CDR1 is SQVTM and CDR2 ANQGSEA. Losses at the gene ends were 5 bases for V and 3 bases for J; bases not matched to a gene: 8. The CDR3 is CSVPTAGGSTDTQYF. The CDR3 DNA reads as TGCAGCGTTCCGACAGCGGGGGGGTCGACAGATACGCAGTATTTT.

This clonotype was counted at least ten times. The rearrangement links TRBV5-1 to TRBJ2-7, with TRBD1 as a possible D gene (6 bases). V was clipped by 0 bases and J by 3 bases, with 13 bases between them. This CDR3 comprises 15 residues. The V gene's germline CDR1 is SGHRS and CDR2 YFSETQ. The DNA of the CDR3 is TGCGCCAGCAGCTTGGCCACGGACAGACTCTACGAGCAGTACTTC. Translating it yields CASSLATDRLYEQYF.

This clonotype was recorded at least ten times. The junction and the germline gene differ at one end; a read error may be behind it. The chain uses TRBV14 and TRBJ1-1; no clear D gene. From germline, CDR1 is SGHDN and CDR2 FVKESK. The CDR3 length is 12 residues. CDR3 nucleotides: TGCGCCAGCAGCCAATCAAACACTGAAGCTTTCTTT. Its protein is CASSQSNTEAFF.

In this sample, this clonotype turned up many times. The chain joins TRBV11-2 to TRBJ2-2, with D uncertain. V shed 3 bases and J shed 2 bases, with 7 bases lying between them. This CDR3 comprises 14 residues. Germline V CDR1 and CDR2: SGHAT, FQNNGV. In nucleotides, the CDR3 is TGTGCCAGCAGCTTTATCGTTAACACCGGGGAGCTGTTTTTT. This sequence encodes CASSFIVNTGELFF. Together with reference TRBV11-2 and TRBJ2-2, the CDR3 gives the full variable domain: EAGVAQSPRYKIIEKRQSVAFWCNPISGHATLYWYQQILGQGPKLLIQFQNNGVVDDSQLPKDRFSAERLKGVDSTLKIQPAKLEDSAVYLCASSFIVNTGELFFGEGSRLTVL.

This clonotype was detected only a few times. This rearrangement joins TRBV7-2 to TRBJ1-1, with D perhaps TRBD1 (6 bases). The V end was cut by 0 bases, the J end by 5 bases, with 10 bases between. Germline CDR1 and CDR2: SGHTA and FQGNSA. This CDR3 is built from 14 residues. CDR3 coding DNA: TGTGCCAGCAGCTTAGCCGCGGGGGCAACTGAAGCTTTCTTT. It codes for CASSLAAGATEAFF. Based on the CDR3 plus reference TRBV7-2 and TRBJ1-1, the full variable domain is GAGVSQSPSNKVTEKGKDVELRCDPISGHTALYWYRQSLGQGLEFLIYFQGNSAPDKSGLPSDRFSAERTGGSVSTLTIQRTQQEDSAVYLCASSLAAGATEAFFGQGTRLTVV.

The chain is built from TRBV20-1 and TRBJ2-2, with D possibly TRBD1 on 6 matching bases. The CDR3 runs 18 residues. Trimming removed 5 bases from V and 1 base from J, with 23 bases in between. Per germline, CDR1 DFQATT and CDR2 SNEGSKA (reference sequence). The CDR3 is CSAGGYGVLGENTGELFF. The CDR3 DNA is TGCAGTGCTGGGGGCTACGGCGTCCTTGGGGAGAACACCGGGGAGCTGTTTTTT.

This clonotype was counted at least ten times. Its ends do not fully match the called genes, so a read error is possible. The chain uses TRBV6-1 and TRBJ1-1; D is unclear. CDR3 length: 15 residues. Per the germline V gene, CDR1 is MNHNS and CDR2 is SASEGT. The CDR3 DNA reads TGTGCCAGCAGGGAAGGGCCGCTCATGAACACTGAAGCTTTCTTT. Translating it yields CASREGPLMNTEAFF.

For this clonotype: It may be a read error: a sequence one base away is much more abundant. The chain recombines TRBV14 with TRBJ2-7, with 10 nucleotides matching TRBD2. The V and J ends lost 7 bases and 3 bases, in that order; junction bases with no gene match: 3. From germline, CDR1 is SGHDN and CDR2 FVKESK. The CDR3 contains 13 residues. CDR3 bases: TGTGCCAGCAAGCTAGCGGGGGACTACGAGCAGTACTTC. This gives the protein CASKLAGDYEQYF.

This clonotype was detected a few times. V is TRBV7-2 and J is TRBJ1-3, with D possibly matching TRBD1 (5 bases). The CDR3 is 14 residues long. Germline CDR1 reads SGHTA; CDR2 reads FQGNSA. Trimming removed 6 bases at V and 4 bases at J, with 13 bases between. Here the CDR3 DNA reads TGTGCCAGCAGGGGGGTCCAAAGAGGAAACACCATATATTTT. Translation: CASRGVQRGNTIYF.